This T cell receptor beta chain is from a study of T cell responses to AZD1222 COVID-19 vaccine. Study findings and constraints: Two AZD1222 doses significantly raised spike-specific TCR breadth and depth over controls.

Comment on this clone: The antigen is not known.

The data were produced by immunoSEQ multiplex PCR, yet TCRdb's version contains in-frame clones alone and is incomplete. This sample has about 180,000 clones; 85% to 90% occur once, and the top ten carry 1.5% to 2%. The sequence derives from an adult in good health. Sequenced here: peripheral blood, sampled on day 0 of AZD1222 vaccination.

CDR3: CASSLRGQGAGNTEAFF. In nucleotides, the CDR3 is TGCGCCAGCAGCTTGAGAGGACAGGGGGCGGGGAACACTGAAGCTTTCTTT. This chain links TRBV5-1 with TRBJ1-1; 11 positions agree with TRBD1. J gave up 1 base and V 1 base, and 6 bases lay outside the gene matches. The CDR3 contains 17 residues. Germline-derived CDR1 and CDR2 are SGHRS and YFSETQ. Combining the CDR3 with reference TRBV5-1 and TRBJ1-1 gives the whole variable domain KAGVTQTPRYLIKTRGQQVTLSCSPISGHRSVSWYQQTPGQGLQFLFEYFSETQRNKGNFPGRFSGRQFSNSRSEMNVSTLELGDSALYLCASSLRGQGAGNTEAFFGQGTRLTVV.